This T cell receptor beta chain comes out of a study of control samples from healthy donors and cancer patients. Libraries were prepared by immunoSEQ multiplex PCR; TCRdb keeps only in-frame clonotypes and omits some of them. The data contain 75,000 to 90,000 clones, 75% to 90% of them singletons. The CDR3 runs to 15 residues. V was pared by 8 bases and J by 3 bases, with 16 bases between. Germline CDR1 is LNHDA and CDR2 is SQIVND (reference sequence). The specimen sequenced was PBMCs. The sequence was obtained from a woman aged 45-65 years with colorectal cancer. The V gene is TRBV19, the J gene TRBJ1-4; a possible D gene is TRBD1 (5 bases). The CDR3 is CASHQVAGANEKLFF. Written as DNA, the CDR3 is TGTGCCAGTCATCAAGTGGCGGGGGCTAATGAAAAACTGTTTTTT.